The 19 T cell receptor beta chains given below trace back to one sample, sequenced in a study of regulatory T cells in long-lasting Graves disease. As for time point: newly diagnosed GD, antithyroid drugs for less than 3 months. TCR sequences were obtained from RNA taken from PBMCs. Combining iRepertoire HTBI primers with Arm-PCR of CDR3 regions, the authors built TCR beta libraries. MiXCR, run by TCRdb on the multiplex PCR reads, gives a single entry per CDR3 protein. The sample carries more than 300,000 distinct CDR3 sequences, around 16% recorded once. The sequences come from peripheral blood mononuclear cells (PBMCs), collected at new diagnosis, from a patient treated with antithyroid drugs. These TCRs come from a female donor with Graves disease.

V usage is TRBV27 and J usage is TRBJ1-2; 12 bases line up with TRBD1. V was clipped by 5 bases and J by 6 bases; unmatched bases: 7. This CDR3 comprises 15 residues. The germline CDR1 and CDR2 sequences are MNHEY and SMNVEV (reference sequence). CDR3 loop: CASSLTGTGGDGYTF. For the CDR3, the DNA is TGTGCCAGCAGTCTCACTGGGACAGGGGGCGATGGCTACACCTTC.

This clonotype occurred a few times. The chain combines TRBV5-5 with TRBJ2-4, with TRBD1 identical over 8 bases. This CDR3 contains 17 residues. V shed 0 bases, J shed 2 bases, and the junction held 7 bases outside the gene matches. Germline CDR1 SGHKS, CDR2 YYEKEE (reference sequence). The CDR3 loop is CASSLVGRQGPKNIQYF. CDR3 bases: TGTGCCAGCAGCTTGGTCGGGCGACAGGGGCCCAAAAACATTCAGTACTTC.

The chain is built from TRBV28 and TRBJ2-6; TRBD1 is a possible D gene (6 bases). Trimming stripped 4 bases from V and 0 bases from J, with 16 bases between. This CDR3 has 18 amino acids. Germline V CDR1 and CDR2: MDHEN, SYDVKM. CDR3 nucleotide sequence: TGTGCCAGCAGTTCAACAGGGAACTCTCTCTCTGGGGCCAACGTCCTGACTTTC. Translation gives CASSSTGNSLSGANVLTF.

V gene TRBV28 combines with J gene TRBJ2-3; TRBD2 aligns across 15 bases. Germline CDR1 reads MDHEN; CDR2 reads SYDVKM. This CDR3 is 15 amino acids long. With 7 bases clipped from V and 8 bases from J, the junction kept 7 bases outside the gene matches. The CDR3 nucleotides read TGTGCCAGCACCGGACTAGCGGGGGGGCTAAGTACGCAGTATTTT. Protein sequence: CASTGLAGGLSTQYF.

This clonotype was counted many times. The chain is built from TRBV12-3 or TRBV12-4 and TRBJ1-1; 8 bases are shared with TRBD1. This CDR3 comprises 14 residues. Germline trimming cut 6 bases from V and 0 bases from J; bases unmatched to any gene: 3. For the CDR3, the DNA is TGTGCCAGCAGGATGACAGGGGTGAACACTGAAGCTTTCTTT. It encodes CASRMTGVNTEAFF.

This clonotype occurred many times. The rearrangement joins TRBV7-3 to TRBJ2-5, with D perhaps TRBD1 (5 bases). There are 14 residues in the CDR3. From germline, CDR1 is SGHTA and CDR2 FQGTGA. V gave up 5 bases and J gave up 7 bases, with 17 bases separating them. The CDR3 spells CASSQDSGVVTQYF. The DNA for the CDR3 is TGTGCCAGCAGCCAAGACAGTGGGGTGGTGACCCAGTACTTC. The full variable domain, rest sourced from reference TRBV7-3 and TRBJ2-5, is GAGVSQTPSNKVTEKGKYVELRCDPISGHTALYWYRQSLGQGPEFLIYFQGTGAADDSGLPNDRFFAVRPEGSVSTLKIQRTERGDSAVYLCASSQDSGVVTQYFGPGTRLLVL.

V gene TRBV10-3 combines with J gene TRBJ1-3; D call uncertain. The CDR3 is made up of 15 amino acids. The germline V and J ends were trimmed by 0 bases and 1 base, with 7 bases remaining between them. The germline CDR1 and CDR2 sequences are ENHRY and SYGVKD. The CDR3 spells CAISESGRSGNTIYF. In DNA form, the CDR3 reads TGTGCCATCAGTGAGTCCGGGCGATCTGGAAACACCATATATTTT.

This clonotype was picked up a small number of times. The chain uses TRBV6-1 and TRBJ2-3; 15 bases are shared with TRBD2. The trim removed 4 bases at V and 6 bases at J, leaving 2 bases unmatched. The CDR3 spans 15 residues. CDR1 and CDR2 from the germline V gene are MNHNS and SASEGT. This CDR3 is CASSAGTSGRDTQYF. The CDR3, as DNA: TGTGCCAGCAGTGCCGGGACTAGCGGGAGGGATACGCAGTATTTT.

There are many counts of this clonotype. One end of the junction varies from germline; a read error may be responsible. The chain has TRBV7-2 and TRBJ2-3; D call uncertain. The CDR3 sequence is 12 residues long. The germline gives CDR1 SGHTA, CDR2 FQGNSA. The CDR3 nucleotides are TGCGCCAGCAGCTTGTTCACAGATACGCAGTATTTT. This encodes CASSLFTDTQYF.

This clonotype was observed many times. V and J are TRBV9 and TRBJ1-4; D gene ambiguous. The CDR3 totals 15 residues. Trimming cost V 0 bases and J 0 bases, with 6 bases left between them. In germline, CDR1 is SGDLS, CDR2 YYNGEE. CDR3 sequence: CASSVGEATNEKLFF. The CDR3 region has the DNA TGTGCCAGCAGCGTAGGAGAGGCAACTAATGAAAAACTGTTTTTT.

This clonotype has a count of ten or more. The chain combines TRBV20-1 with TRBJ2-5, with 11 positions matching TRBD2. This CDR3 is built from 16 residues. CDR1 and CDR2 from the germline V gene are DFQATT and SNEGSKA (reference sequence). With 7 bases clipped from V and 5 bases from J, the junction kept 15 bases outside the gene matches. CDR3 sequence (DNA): TGCAGTGGGATTAGCGGGGGGGCCGTCCGGGGGGAGACCCAGTACTTC. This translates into CSGISGGAVRGETQYF.

Written as DNA, the CDR3 is TGTGCCAGCAGTGAGTCGGCGGGCTCCTACGAGCAGTACTTC. It yields the protein CASSESAGSYEQYF. The rearrangement links TRBV2 to TRBJ2-7, with D perhaps matching TRBD2 (5 bases). The V end was cut by 3 bases, the J end by 0 bases, with 9 bases between. Germline CDR1 reads SNHLY; CDR2 reads FYNNEI. The CDR3 loop spans 14 amino acids.

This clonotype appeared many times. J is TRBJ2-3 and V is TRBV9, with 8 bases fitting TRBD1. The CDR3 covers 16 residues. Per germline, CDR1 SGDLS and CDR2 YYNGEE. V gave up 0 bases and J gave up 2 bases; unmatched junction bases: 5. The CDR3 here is CASSVVGTGNTDTQYF. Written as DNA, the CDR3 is TGTGCCAGCAGCGTAGTTGGGACAGGAAACACAGATACGCAGTATTTT.

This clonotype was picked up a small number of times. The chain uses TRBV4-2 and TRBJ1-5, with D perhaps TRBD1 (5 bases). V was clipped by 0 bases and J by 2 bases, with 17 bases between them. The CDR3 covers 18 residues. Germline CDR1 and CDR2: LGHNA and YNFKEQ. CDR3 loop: CASSQDGTWATGNQPQHF. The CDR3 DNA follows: TGTGCCAGCAGCCAAGATGGGACGTGGGCTACGGGCAATCAGCCCCAGCATTTT.

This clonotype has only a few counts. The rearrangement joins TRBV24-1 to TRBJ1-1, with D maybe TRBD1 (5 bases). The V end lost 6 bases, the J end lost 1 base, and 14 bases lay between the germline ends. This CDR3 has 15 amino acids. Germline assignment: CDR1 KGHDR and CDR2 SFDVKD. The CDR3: CATSLTGDPNTEAFF. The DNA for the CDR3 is TGTGCCACCAGTTTGACCGGGGACCCGAACACTGAAGCTTTCTTT.

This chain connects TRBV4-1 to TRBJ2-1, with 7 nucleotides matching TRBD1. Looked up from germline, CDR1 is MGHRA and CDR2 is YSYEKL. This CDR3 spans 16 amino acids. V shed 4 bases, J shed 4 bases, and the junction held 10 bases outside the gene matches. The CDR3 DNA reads TGCGCCAGCAGCCCGGGGACAGAGACCTTTTACAATGAGCAGTTCTTC. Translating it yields CASSPGTETFYNEQFF.

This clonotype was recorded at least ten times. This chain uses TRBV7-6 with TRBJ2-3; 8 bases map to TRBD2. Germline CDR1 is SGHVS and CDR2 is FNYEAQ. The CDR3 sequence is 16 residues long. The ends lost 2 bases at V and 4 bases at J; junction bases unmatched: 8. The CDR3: CASSLLGTRFADTQYF. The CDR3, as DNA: TGTGCCAGCAGCTTACTTGGGACTAGATTCGCAGATACGCAGTATTTT.

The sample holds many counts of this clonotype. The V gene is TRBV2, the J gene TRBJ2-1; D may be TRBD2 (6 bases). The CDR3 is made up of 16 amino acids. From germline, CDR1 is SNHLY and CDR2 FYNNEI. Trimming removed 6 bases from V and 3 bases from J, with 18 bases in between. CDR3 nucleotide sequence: TGTGCCAGCAGCTCGAGAGCGGGCGCCCACTACAATGAGCAGTTCTTC. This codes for CASSSRAGAHYNEQFF.

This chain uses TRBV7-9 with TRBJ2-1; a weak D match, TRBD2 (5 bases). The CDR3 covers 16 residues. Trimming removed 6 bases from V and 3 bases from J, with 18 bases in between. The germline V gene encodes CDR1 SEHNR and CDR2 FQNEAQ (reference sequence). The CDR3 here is CASREGFGGYYNEQFF. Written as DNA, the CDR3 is TGTGCCAGCAGAGAAGGTTTTGGCGGGTACTACAATGAGCAGTTCTTC.